Included here is one TCR beta chain sequence, with context. 60 Vbeta and 13 Jbeta primers were used in PCR. Repertoires were generated with immunoSEQ multiplex PCR, while TCRdb's copy carries only in-frame clones and drops some. The sample has roughly 120,000 clones, around 78% seen once. V shed 5 bases, J shed 7 bases, and the junction held 8 bases outside the gene matches. The CDR3 totals 15 residues. Germline lookup yields CDR1 SGHTA and CDR2 FQGNSA. These data are taken from a study of cytomegalovirus exposure and HLA in healthy donors. This sequence joins TRBV7-2 and TRBJ2-2; 9 bases fit TRBD1. This sequence originates from a man aged 55 to 70 in good health and CMV-seropositive. Sequencing was done on a sample of PBMCs. The CDR3 region has the DNA TGTGCCAGCAGCGCGGGACAGGGATGGGGCGGGGAGCTGTTTTTT. Residues: CASSAGQGWGGELFF.